This paragraph covers one T cell receptor beta chain sequence. This sample was included in a study of blood T cells in healthy people across ages. PCR was performed a second time for about 7 to 11 cycles using a sample-barcoded 5' primer and a J-beta primer mix. Tags on each cDNA molecule came from a template-switch adaptor with 12 random nucleotides. TCRdb re-called the 5' RACE reads with MiXCR, one entry per CDR3 protein. The sample has approximately 1,000,000 distinct CDR3 sequences, roughly 45% seen once. Trimming took 10 bases from V and 5 from J; bases not matched to a gene: 15. The CDR3 has 17 residues. Germline CDR1 is MNHEY and CDR2 is SMNVEV (reference sequence).

V usage is TRBV27 and J usage is TRBJ2-3; 13 bases are shared with TRBD2. The specimen was blood. This receptor was taken from a woman aged 55-75 years in good health. The CDR3 DNA reads as TGTGCCACCCGGATAGGGGGGGGACTAGCGGGACAAGATACGCAGTATTTT. This translates into CATRIGGGLAGQDTQYF.